These 15 T cell receptor beta chains were sequenced from one sample in a study of response to subunit inactivated influenza vaccine. TCRdb re-derived calls from the RT-PCR reads in MiXCR, one entry per CDR3 protein. Here the sample spans around 530,000 distinct CDR3 sequences, approximately 15% being singletons. The sequenced sample was CD4+ T cells sorted from PBMCs, obtained roughly 24 months after vaccination. These receptors all come from a man between 50 and 69 years old who received an inactivated influenza vaccine.

In its sample, this clonotype was seen many times. The CDR3 DNA is TGTGCCAGCCGGACTAGCGGCACAGATACGCAGTATTTT. This encodes CASRTSGTDTQYF. The rearrangement joins TRBV12-3 or TRBV12-4 to TRBJ2-3, with 9 positions matching TRBD2. The CDR3 sequence is 13 residues long. Germline trimming cut 8 bases from V and 1 base from J; bases unmatched to any gene: 1.

This CDR3 is CGGGGGSDTQYF. CDR3 coding DNA: TGCGGGGGGGGCGGGGGGTCAGATACGCAGTATTTT. The V call is TRBV20-1, the J call TRBJ2-3; 8 bases are shared with TRBD2. The CDR3 runs 12 residues. Germline lookup yields CDR1 DFQATT and CDR2 SNEGSKA (reference sequence).

There are a few counts of this clonotype. The CDR3 spells CATSRDLRTDTQYF. CDR3 coding DNA: TGTGCCACCAGCAGAGATCTTCGCACAGATACGCAGTATTTT. V usage is TRBV15 and J usage is TRBJ2-3; no reliable D call. Germline CDR1 LNHNV, CDR2 YYDKDF (reference sequence). Deletions cut 0 bases from V and 1 base from J, with 5 bases between. CDR3 size: 14 residues.

This clonotype came up a few times. J is TRBJ2-1 and V is TRBV28; 9 bases are a match to TRBD2. V was pared by 5 bases and J by 13 bases, with 6 bases of the junction left unmatched. Germline-derived CDR1 and CDR2 are MDHEN and SYDVKM. The CDR3 totals 12 residues. This CDR3 is CASSQSGRYQFF. For the CDR3, the DNA is TGTGCCAGCAGTCAAAGCGGGAGGTACCAGTTCTTC.

In its sample, this clonotype was seen a few times. The chain carries TRBV29-1 and TRBJ2-1, with 8 positions matching TRBD2. V lost 6 bases to trimming and J lost 3 bases; unmatched junction nucleotides: 10. Per the germline V gene, CDR1 is SQVTM and CDR2 is ANQGSEA. CDR3 length: 15 amino acids. CDR3 region: CSVPGGSSIYNEQFF. The CDR3, as DNA: TGCAGCGTACCGGGAGGGAGTTCGATCTACAATGAGCAGTTCTTC.

V is TRBV20-1 and J is TRBJ1-6; D is perhaps TRBD1 (6 bases). This CDR3 has 13 amino acids. The germline V gene has CDR1 DFQATT and CDR2 SNEGSKA (reference sequence). Deletions cut 3 bases from V and 8 bases from J, with 11 bases between. The CDR3 nucleotides read TGCAGTGCTAGGACAGGTGTGGATTCACCCCTCCACTTT. Its translation: CSARTGVDSPLHF.

The chain uses TRBV15 and TRBJ1-1, with 8 bases lining up with TRBD1. The CDR3 has 15 amino acids. Germline-derived CDR1 and CDR2 are LNHNV and YYDKDF (reference sequence). With 1 base clipped from V and 2 bases from J, the junction kept 3 bases outside the gene matches. CDR3 region: CATSRGGQVNTEAFF. In nucleotides, the CDR3 is TGTGCCACCAGCAGAGGGGGACAGGTAAACACTGAAGCTTTCTTT.

The J gene is TRBJ2-7, the V gene TRBV5-1; D is unclear. The germline V and J ends were trimmed by 5 bases and 2 bases, with 14 bases remaining between them. CDR3 length: 14 residues. Per the germline V gene, CDR1 is SGHRS and CDR2 is YFSETQ. The CDR3 reads CASSDGVAAYEQYF. The CDR3 DNA reads TGCGCCAGCAGTGATGGCGTTGCGGCCTACGAGCAGTACTTC. The full variable domain, its missing parts supplied by reference TRBV5-1 and TRBJ2-7, is KAGVTQTPRYLIKTRGQQVTLSCSPISGHRSVSWYQQTPGQGLQFLFEYFSETQRNKGNFPGRFSGRQFSNSRSEMNVSTLELGDSALYLCASSDGVAAYEQYFGPGTRLTVT.

The V gene is TRBV2, the J gene TRBJ2-1; TRBD2 aligns across 13 bases. The length of the CDR3 is 16 residues. J lost 0 bases, V lost 6 bases, and 2 bases had no gene match. CDR1 is SNHLY, CDR2 FYNNEI, per germline. CDR3 region: CASRRLAGGSYNEQFF. The DNA of the CDR3 is TGTGCCAGCAGGAGACTAGCGGGAGGCTCCTACAATGAGCAGTTCTTC.

The genes are TRBV28 and TRBJ2-7; possible D gene TRBD1, 5 bases. The CDR3 has 14 residues. Trimming pared 3 bases from V and 3 bases from J, leaving 12 bases between. Germline V CDR1 and CDR2: MDHEN, SYDVKM. In nucleotides, the CDR3 is TGTGCCAGCAGTTTGGGGCAGGTAAACTACGAGCAGTACTTC. Translating it yields CASSLGQVNYEQYF.

This clonotype was seen a handful of times. The chain has TRBV28 and TRBJ2-1; unclear D gene. The CDR3 sequence is 11 residues long. Per the germline V gene, CDR1 is MDHEN and CDR2 is SYDVKM. The CDR3 loop reads CGTEAYNEQFF. CDR3 bases: TGTGGGACGGAAGCCTACAATGAGCAGTTCTTC.

This clonotype occurred a few times. The CDR3 DNA reads TGTGCCAGCAGTTACTCGGTAACAGGGGGCGCGGGCAAAAACATTCAGTACTTC. This codes for CASSYSVTGGAGKNIQYF. The chain uses TRBV6-5 and TRBJ2-4; 9 bases fit TRBD1. Germline loops: CDR1 MNHEY, CDR2 SVGAGI. V trimming: 0 bases; J trimming: 3 bases; junction bases outside the gene matches: 9. The CDR3 is 18 amino acids.

This chain links TRBV6-1 with TRBJ2-4, with 11 bases aligning to TRBD2. Germline CDR1 is MNHNS and CDR2 is SASEGT. After removal of 5 bases from V and 1 base from J, the junction contained 4 bases not matched to a gene. The CDR3 runs 16 residues. This chain's CDR3 is CASSSLAGGAKNIQYF. The CDR3 DNA is TGTGCCAGCAGTAGTCTAGCGGGGGGCGCCAAAAACATTCAGTACTTC.

This clonotype was counted many times. V gene TRBV5-1 combines with J gene TRBJ2-2, with TRBD2 matching 7 bases. The germline CDR1 and CDR2 sequences are SGHRS and YFSETQ. The V gene end was trimmed by 2 bases and the J gene end by 3 bases; junction bases not matched to a gene: 10. The CDR3 extends over 17 amino acids. CDR3 region: CASSFMGSGTHTGELFF. The CDR3 DNA reads as TGCGCCAGCAGCTTTATGGGGAGCGGGACCCACACCGGGGAGCTGTTTTTT.

The chain combines TRBV20-1 with TRBJ2-1; no reliable D call. The CDR3 contains 17 residues. The V and J ends lost 3 bases and 8 bases respectively, with 26 bases between them. Germline V gives CDR1 DFQATT, CDR2 SNEGSKA (reference sequence). CDR3 sequence: CSARAGLVGTTRDEQFF. The CDR3 DNA is TGCAGTGCTAGGGCCGGATTGGTTGGTACAACAAGAGATGAGCAGTTCTTC.